This TCR beta chain was retrieved from a study of CD8+ T cells in alopecia areata. In the study overall: Disease severity was quantified as SALT score of affected scalp area.

The ends were cut back, 8 bases at V and 12 bases at J, with 15 bases in the middle. CDR1 and CDR2 (germline): MNHEY, SMNVEV (reference sequence). The CDR3 is 11 amino acids. Noted treatment: oral pan-JAK inhibitor, 5-10 mg twice daily. Study outcomes and limitations: Sharing of TCRs across patients appeared less clear than in mice, possibly for HLA-related reasons. Scalp and blood samples kept many expanded lesional clones throughout tofacitinib.

This clone was seen once. Its antigen is still unknown. Once RNA had been extracted, it was reverse transcribed into cDNA to act as the sequencing template. Assay: immunoSEQ multiplex PCR; the TCRdb copy retains only in-frame clones and omits some. The sample yields more than 110,000 clones, approximately 80% seen once. The clonotype was recovered from a human donor with alopecia areata. The V and J genes are TRBV27 and TRBJ2-3; D is tentatively TRBD1 or TRBD2 (5 bases each). This specimen consisted of CD8+ T cells sorted from blood, obtained at week 4, from a patient treated with tofacitinib. In DNA form, the CDR3 reads TGTGCCAGCTCCTGGGGGTTCTCTCAGTATTTT. The encoded protein is CASSWGFSQYF.